What follows describes a single TCR beta chain. The source of the sample is a study of OX40 agonist ivuxolimab in advanced cancers. The protocol was immunoSEQ multiplex PCR, while the TCRdb copy is restricted to in-frame clones and leaves out a portion. The repertoire has around 72,000 clones, roughly 80% of them found once; the top ten carry roughly 4.7%. Between the trimmed V and J ends, which lost 4 bases and 0 bases, there was a span of 13 bases. The germline gives CDR1 LGHNA, CDR2 YNFKEQ. This CDR3 has 15 residues. The TCR comes from an adult with an advanced solid tumor such as melanoma, head and neck, liver or kidney cancer. The material was CD4+ or CD8+ T cells sorted from blood, obtained in a trial of the OX40 agonist ivuxolimab. This chain connects TRBV4-2 to TRBJ2-7; the D is unclear. The CDR3 region is CASSLDSASSYEQYF. The CDR3 region has the DNA TGTGCCAGCAGCCTTGACTCTGCTAGCTCCTACGAGCAGTACTTC.